This entry is about one T cell receptor (beta chain). In the study's own analysis: Estimates of nucleated cell counts were drawn from the amplification of reference gene primers. Sequencing was performed with immunoSEQ multiplex PCR; in TCRdb, only in-frame clones are kept and a portion is missing. V, J and clone size reflect that table, while D and trimming were determined from the DNA. The sample has some 48,000 clones, 93% seen once. Unmatched junction bases numbered 6, after V lost 6 bases and J lost 9 bases. Germline V gives CDR1 ENHRY, CDR2 SYGVKD. The CDR3 is 14 residues long. These data belong to a study of blood T cell repertoires in COVID-19. Study information: COVID-19 samples from acute and convalescent phases originated in the United States, Italy and Spain.

During active infection, Seattle patients enrolled and were then monitored through disease. V usage is TRBV10-3 and J usage is TRBJ1-6; TRBD1 matches at 9 bases. The sequence came from a man between 60 and 70 years old with COVID-19, enrolled during active disease. Sample: peripheral blood. CDR3 DNA sequence: TGTGCCATCAGCCCCGGGACAGGGCTTTCACCCCTCCACTTT. This gives the protein CAISPGTGLSPLHF.